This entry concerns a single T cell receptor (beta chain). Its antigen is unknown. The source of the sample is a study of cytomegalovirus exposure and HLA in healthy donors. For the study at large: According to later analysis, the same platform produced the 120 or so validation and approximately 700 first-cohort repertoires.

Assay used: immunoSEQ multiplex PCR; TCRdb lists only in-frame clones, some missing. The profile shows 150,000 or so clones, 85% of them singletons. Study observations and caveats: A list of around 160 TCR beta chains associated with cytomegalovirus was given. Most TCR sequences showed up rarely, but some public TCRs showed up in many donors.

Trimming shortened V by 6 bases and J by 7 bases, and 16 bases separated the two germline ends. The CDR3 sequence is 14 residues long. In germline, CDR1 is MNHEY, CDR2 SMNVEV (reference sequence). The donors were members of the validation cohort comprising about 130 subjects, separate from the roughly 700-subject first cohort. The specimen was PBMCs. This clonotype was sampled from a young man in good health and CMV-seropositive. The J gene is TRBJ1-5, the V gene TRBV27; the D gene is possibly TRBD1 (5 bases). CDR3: CASSPGGVGQPQHF. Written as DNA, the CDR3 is TGTGCCAGCAGCCCCGGAGGGGTAGGGCAGCCCCAGCATTTT.